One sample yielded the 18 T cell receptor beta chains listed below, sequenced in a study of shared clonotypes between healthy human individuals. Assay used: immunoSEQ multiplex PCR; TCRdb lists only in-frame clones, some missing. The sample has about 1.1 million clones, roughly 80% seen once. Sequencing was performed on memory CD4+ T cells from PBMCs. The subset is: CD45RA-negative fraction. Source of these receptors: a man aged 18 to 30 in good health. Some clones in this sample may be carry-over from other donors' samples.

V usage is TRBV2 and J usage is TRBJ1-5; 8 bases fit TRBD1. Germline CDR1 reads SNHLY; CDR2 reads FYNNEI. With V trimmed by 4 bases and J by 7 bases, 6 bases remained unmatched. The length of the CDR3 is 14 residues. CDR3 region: CASSGTGFLQPQHF. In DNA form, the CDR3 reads TGTGCCAGCAGTGGGACAGGGTTTTTGCAGCCCCAGCATTTT.

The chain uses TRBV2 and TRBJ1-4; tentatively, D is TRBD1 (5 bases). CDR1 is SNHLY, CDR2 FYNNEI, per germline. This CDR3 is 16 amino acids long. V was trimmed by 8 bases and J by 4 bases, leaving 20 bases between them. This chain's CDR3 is CASGTGLTTYNEKLFF. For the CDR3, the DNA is TGTGCCAGCGGTACAGGACTCACGACCTATAATGAAAAACTGTTTTTT.

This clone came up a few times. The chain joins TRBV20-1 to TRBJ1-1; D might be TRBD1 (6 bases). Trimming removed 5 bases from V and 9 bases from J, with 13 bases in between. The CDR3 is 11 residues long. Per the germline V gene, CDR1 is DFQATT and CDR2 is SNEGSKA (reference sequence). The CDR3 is CSAFTGGQAFF. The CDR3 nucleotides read TGCAGTGCTTTCACGGGGGGGCAAGCTTTCTTT.

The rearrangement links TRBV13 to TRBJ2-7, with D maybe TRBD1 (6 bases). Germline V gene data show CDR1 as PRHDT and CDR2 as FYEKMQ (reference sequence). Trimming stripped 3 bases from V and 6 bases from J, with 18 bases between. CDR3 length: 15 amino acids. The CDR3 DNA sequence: TGTGCCAGCAGCTTCAGCGCAACAGGGACCCGCGAGCAGTACTTC. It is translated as CASSFSATGTREQYF.

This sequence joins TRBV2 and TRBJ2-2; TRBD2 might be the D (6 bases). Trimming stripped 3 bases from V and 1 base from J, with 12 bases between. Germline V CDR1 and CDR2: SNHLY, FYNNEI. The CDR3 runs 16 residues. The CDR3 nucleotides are TGTGCCAGCAGTGAGGAGGGTCTGGAGAACACCGGGGAGCTGTTTTTT. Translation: CASSEEGLENTGELFF.

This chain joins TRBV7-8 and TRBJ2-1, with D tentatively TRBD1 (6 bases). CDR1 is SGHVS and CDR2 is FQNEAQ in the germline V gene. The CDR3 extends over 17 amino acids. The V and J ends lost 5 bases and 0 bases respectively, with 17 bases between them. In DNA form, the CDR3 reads TGTGCCAGCAGCCCTCGGACAGCGAGGAGCTCCTACAATGAGCAGTTCTTC. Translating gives CASSPRTARSSYNEQFF.

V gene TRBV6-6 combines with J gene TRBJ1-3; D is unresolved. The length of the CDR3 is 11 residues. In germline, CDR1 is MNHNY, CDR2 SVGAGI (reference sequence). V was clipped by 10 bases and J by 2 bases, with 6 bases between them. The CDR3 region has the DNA TGTGCCACCCGAGCTGGAAACACCATATATTTT. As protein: CATRAGNTIYF.

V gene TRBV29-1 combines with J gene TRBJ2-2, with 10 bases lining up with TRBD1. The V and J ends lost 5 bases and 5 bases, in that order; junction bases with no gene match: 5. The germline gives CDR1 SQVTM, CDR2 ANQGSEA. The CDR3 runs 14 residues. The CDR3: CSVSGQGMTGELFF. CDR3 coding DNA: TGCAGCGTTTCGGGACAGGGGATGACCGGGGAGCTGTTTTTT.

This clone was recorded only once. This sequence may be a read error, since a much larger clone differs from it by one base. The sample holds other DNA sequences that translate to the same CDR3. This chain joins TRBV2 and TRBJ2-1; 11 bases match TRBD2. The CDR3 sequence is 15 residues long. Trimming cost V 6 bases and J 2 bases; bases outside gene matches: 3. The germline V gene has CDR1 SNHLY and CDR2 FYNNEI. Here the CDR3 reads CASRPTSGTYNEQFF. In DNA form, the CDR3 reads TGTGCCAGCAGGCCGACTAGCGGGACCTACAATGAGCAGTTCTTC.

The CDR3, as DNA: TGTGCCAGCAGTGGACGGGTGGGCCATCAGCCCCAGCATTTT. It specifies CASSGRVGHQPQHF. This chain uses TRBV2 with TRBJ1-5; D is uncertain. Trimming removed 4 bases at V and 5 bases at J, with 12 bases between. Per the germline V gene, CDR1 is SNHLY and CDR2 is FYNNEI. CDR3 size: 14 residues.

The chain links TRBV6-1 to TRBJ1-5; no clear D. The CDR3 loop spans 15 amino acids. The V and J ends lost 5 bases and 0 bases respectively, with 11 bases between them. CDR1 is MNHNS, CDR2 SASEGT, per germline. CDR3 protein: CASSPDRFSNQPQHF. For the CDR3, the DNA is TGTGCCAGCAGTCCCGACCGATTTAGCAATCAGCCCCAGCATTTT.

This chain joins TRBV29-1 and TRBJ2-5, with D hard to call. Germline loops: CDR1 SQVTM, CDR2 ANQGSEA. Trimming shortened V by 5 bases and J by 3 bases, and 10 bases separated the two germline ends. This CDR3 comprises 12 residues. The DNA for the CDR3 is TGCAGCGTTCACTCGGCAGAAGAGACCCAGTACTTC. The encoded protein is CSVHSAEETQYF.

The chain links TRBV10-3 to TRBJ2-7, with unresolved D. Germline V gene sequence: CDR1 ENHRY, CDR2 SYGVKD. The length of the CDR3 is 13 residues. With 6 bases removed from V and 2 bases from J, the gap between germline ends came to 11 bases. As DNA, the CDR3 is TGTGCCATCAGGGCCCAGAAGGCCTACGAGCAGTACTTC. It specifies CAIRAQKAYEQYF.

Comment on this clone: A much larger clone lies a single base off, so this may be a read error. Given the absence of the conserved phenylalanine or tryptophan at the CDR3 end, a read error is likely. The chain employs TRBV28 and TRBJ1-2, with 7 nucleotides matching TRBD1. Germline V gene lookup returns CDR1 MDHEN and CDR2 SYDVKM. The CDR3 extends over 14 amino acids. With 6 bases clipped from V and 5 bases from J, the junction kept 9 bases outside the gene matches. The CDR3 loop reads CASRTTGVRYGYTI. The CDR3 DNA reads TGTGCCAGCAGAACTACAGGGGTCCGGTATGGCTACACCATC.

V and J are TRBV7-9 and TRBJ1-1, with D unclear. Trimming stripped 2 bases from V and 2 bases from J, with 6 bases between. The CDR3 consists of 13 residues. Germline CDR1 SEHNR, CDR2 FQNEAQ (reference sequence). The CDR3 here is CASSLTSNTEAFF. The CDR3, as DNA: TGTGCCAGCAGCTTAACTTCTAACACTGAAGCTTTCTTT.

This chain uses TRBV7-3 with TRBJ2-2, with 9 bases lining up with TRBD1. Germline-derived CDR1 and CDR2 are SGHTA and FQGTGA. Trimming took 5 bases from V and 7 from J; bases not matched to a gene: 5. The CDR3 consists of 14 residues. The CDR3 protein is CASSKGQGLGELFF. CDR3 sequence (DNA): TGTGCCAGCAGCAAGGGACAGGGACTCGGGGAGCTGTTTTTT.

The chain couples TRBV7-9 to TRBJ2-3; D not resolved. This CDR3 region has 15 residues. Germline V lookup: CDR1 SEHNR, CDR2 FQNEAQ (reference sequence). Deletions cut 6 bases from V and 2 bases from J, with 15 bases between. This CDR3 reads CASSSINRFTDTQYF. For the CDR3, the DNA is TGTGCCAGCAGTTCCATAAACCGTTTCACAGATACGCAGTATTTT. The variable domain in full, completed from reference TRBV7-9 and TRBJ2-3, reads DTGVSQNPRHKITKRGQNVTFRCDPISEHNRLYWYRQTLGQGPEFLTYFQNEAQLEKSRLLSDRFSAERPKGSFSTLEIQRTEQGDSAMYLCASSSINRFTDTQYFGPGTRLTVL.

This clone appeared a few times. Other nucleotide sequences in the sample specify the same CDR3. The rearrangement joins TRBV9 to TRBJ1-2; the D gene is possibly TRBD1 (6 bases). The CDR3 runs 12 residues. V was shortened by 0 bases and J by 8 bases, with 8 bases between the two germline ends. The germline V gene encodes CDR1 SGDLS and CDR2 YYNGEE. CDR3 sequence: CASSVGGHGYTF. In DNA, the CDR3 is TGTGCCAGCAGCGTAGGGGGGCACGGCTACACCTTC. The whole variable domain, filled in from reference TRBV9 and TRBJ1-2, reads DSGVTQTPKHLITATGQRVTLRCSPRSGDLSVYWYQQSLDQGLQFLIQYYNGEERAKGNILERFSAQQFPDLHSELNLSSLELGDSALYFCASSVGGHGYTFGSGTRLTVV.